Presented here are 17 T cell receptor beta chains from one specimen sequenced in a study of blood T cell repertoires in COVID-19. TCRdb's table, derived via immunoSEQ multiplex PCR, lists solely in-frame clones and lacks some. The data contain under 80,000 clones, roughly 72% of them singletons. Sample: peripheral blood. The receptors come from a man aged 60-69 years with COVID-19, enrolled during active disease.

The rearrangement joins TRBV6-6 to TRBJ2-1, with D possibly TRBD1 on 6 matching bases. With 1 base removed from V and 8 bases from J, the gap between germline ends came to 15 bases. CDR3 length: 15 residues. CDR1 and CDR2 (germline): MNHNY, SVGAGI (reference sequence). CDR3 DNA: TGTGCCAGCAGTTACTGGGACATTACGAGCTATGAGCAGTTCTTC. As protein: CASSYWDITSYEQFF.

This sequence joins TRBV19 and TRBJ1-4; D not certain. This CDR3 has 16 amino acids. V gave up 1 base and J gave up 8 bases, with 17 bases separating them. The germline CDR1 and CDR2 sequences are LNHDA and SQIVND (reference sequence). The CDR3 bases are TGTGCCAGTAGTATAGGGGGAGGGCACCCGAGGGAAAAACTGTTTTTT. Translation: CASSIGGGHPREKLFF.

The table lists this clone with a count of one. The V and J genes are TRBV2 and TRBJ2-5; TRBD2 matches at 7 bases. The germline CDR1 and CDR2 sequences are SNHLY and FYNNEI. V dropped 1 base and J dropped 5; count of bases not matched to a gene: 4. The CDR3 loop spans 14 amino acids. For the CDR3, the DNA is TGTGCCAGCAGTGAAGGCGGGAGCTCCGAGACCCAGTACTTC. Translated, it gives CASSEGGSSETQYF.

V is TRBV20-1 and J is TRBJ2-3; 10 bases line up with TRBD2. Looked up from germline, CDR1 is DFQATT and CDR2 is SNEGSKA (reference sequence). This CDR3 is 16 amino acids long. With 3 bases clipped from V and 0 bases from J, the junction kept 6 bases outside the gene matches. The CDR3 bases are TGCAGTGCTAGTTCTACTAGCGGGGCAAGCACAGATACGCAGTATTTT. Amino acid sequence: CSASSTSGASTDTQYF.

The rearrangement links TRBV19 to TRBJ2-5; D gene ambiguous. CDR1 and CDR2 (germline): LNHDA, SQIVND (reference sequence). This CDR3 is 13 amino acids long. V dropped 4 bases and J dropped 3 bases, with 9 bases sitting between them. CDR3 amino acids: CASSTDKEETQYF. The CDR3 coding sequence is TGTGCCAGTAGTACTGACAAGGAAGAGACCCAGTACTTC.

This clone was observed a few times. This chain uses TRBV7-3 with TRBJ2-2, with 10 bases matching TRBD1. The germline V gene has CDR1 SGHTA and CDR2 FQGTGA. Unmatched junction bases numbered 8, after V lost 8 bases and J lost 5 bases. The CDR3 spans 15 residues. For the CDR3, the DNA is TGTGCCAGCCGTCTGGGGACAGGGGATACCGGGGAGCTGTTTTTT. Protein sequence: CASRLGTGDTGELFF.

The table lists this clone with a few counts. The V call is TRBV6-5, the J call TRBJ1-5; no reliable D call. Deletions cut 6 bases from V and 4 bases from J, with 10 bases between. Per germline, CDR1 MNHEY and CDR2 SVGAGI. CDR3 length: 13 residues. In DNA form, the CDR3 reads TGTGCCAGCAGCCACGCCCAGAATCAGCCCCAGCATTTT. Encoded protein: CASSHAQNQPQHF.

The rearrangement links TRBV21-1 to TRBJ2-7; the table calls TRBD2, which could not be checked here. TRBV21-1 constitutes a pseudogene. The CDR3 runs to 17 residues. In DNA form, the CDR3 reads TGTGCCAGCAGCAAACAACGGTTCGGGGAAAGCTCCTACGAGCAGTACTTC. Amino acid sequence: CASSKQRFGESSYEQYF.

The chain employs TRBV5-1 and TRBJ1-2; D not resolved. The CDR3 sequence is 12 residues long. The germline gives CDR1 SGHRS, CDR2 YFSETQ. V lost 4 bases and J 6 bases, leaving 10 bases between the germline ends. Here the CDR3 DNA reads TGCGCCAGCAGCCGAGGGAGGGATGGCTACACCTTC. Its protein is CASSRGRDGYTF.

V and J are TRBV18 and TRBJ2-5, with D possibly TRBD1 on 6 matching bases. Germline-derived CDR1 and CDR2 are KGHSH and LQKENI. The V gene lost 6 bases and the J gene lost 2 bases, with 10 bases spanning the gap. The CDR3 extends over 13 amino acids. The CDR3 here is CASSYTGQETQYF. The CDR3 coding sequence is TGTGCCAGCTCGTATACAGGGCAAGAGACCCAGTACTTC.

As for this clone: Other DNA sequences in this specimen translate into the identical CDR3. The genes are TRBV3-1 (or the pseudogene TRBV3-2) and TRBJ1-4; D gene ambiguous. Germline lookup yields CDR1 LGHDT and CDR2 YNNKEL (reference sequence). The CDR3 runs to 14 residues. The V gene lost 4 bases and the J gene lost 1 base, with 7 bases spanning the gap. The CDR3: CASSRRGTNEKLFF. The CDR3 DNA reads TGTGCCAGCAGCCGTCGCGGAACTAATGAAAAACTGTTTTTT.

The chain couples TRBV15 to TRBJ2-5; D is possibly TRBD1 (6 bases). Germline V gene lookup returns CDR1 LNHNV and CDR2 YYDKDF (reference sequence). The V and J ends lost 0 bases and 2 bases respectively, with 19 bases between them. The CDR3 sequence is 18 residues long. The CDR3 DNA reads TGTGCCACCAGCAGAGATTTAAGCAGGGGCAGTCTTCAAGAGACCCAGTACTTC. Translation: CATSRDLSRGSLQETQYF.

V is TRBV3-1 (or the pseudogene TRBV3-2) and J is TRBJ1-5; TRBD1 agrees at 7 bases. Germline V CDR1 and CDR2: LGHDT, YNNKEL (reference sequence). Trimming at V came to 4 bases and at J to 6 bases, leaving 3 bases not matched to a gene. The CDR3 has 13 residues. The CDR3 region is CASSPDRFQPQHF. The CDR3 DNA reads as TGTGCCAGCAGCCCGGACAGGTTTCAGCCCCAGCATTTT.

The V gene is TRBV4-1, the J gene TRBJ2-7; possibly TRBD1 for D (5 bases). Deletions cut 2 bases from V and 4 bases from J, with 9 bases between. The CDR3 runs to 13 residues. CDR1 is MGHRA and CDR2 is YSYEKL in the germline V gene. The CDR3 region is CASSQRTTYEQYF. Here the CDR3 DNA reads TGCGCCAGCAGCCAAAGGACAACATACGAGCAGTACTTC.

The rearrangement uses TRBV27 and TRBJ2-7, with D tentatively TRBD2 (6 bases). Trimming cost V 3 bases and J 5 bases, with 17 bases left between them. The CDR3 is 15 amino acids. Germline V gives CDR1 MNHEY, CDR2 SMNVEV (reference sequence). The CDR3 loop reads CASSLRDLQKNEQYF. The CDR3, as DNA: TGTGCCAGCAGTTTGAGGGACTTACAAAAGAACGAGCAGTACTTC.

The V call is TRBV6-5, the J call TRBJ2-3, with 7 bases identical to TRBD1. The CDR3 sequence is 14 residues long. Germline V CDR1 and CDR2: MNHEY, SVGAGI. The ends lost 2 bases at V and 3 bases at J; junction bases unmatched: 2. The CDR3 DNA reads TGTGCCAGCAGTTACACGGACAGGACAGATACGCAGTATTTT. It codes for CASSYTDRTDTQYF.

This chain uses TRBV5-1 with TRBJ2-3; D gene unclear. The germline V and J ends were trimmed by 1 base and 4 bases, with 7 bases remaining between them. This CDR3 is 13 amino acids long. Germline V gene sequence: CDR1 SGHRS, CDR2 YFSETQ. CDR3 bases: TGCGCCAGCAGCTTGCCTTCCCCAGATACGCAGTATTTT. Translation: CASSLPSPDTQYF.